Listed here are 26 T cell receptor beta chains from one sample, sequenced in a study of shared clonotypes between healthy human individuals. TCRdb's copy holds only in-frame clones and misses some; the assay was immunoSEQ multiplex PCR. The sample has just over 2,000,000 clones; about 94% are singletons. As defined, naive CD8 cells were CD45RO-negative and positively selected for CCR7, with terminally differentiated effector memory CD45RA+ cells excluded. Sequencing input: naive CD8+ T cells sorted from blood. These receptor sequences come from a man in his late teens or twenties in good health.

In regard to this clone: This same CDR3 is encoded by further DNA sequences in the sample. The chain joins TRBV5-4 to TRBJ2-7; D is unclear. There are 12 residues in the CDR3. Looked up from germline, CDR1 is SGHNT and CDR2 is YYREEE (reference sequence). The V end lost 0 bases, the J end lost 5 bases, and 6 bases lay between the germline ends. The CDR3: CASSLGVDEQYF. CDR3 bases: TGTGCCAGCAGCTTGGGGGTAGACGAGCAGTACTTC.

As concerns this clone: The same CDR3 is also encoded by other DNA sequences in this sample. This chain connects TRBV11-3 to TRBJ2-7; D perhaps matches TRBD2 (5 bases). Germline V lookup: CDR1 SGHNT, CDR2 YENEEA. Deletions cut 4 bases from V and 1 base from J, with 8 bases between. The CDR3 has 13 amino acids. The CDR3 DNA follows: TGTGCCAGCAGCTCACGGGATTCCTACGAGCAGTACTTC. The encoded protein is CASSSRDSYEQYF.

The CDR3 DNA sequence: TGTGCCAGCAGTTTATCGGCCGGTAACGAGCAGTACTTC. Its protein is CASSLSAGNEQYF. The rearrangement links TRBV28 to TRBJ2-7, with unresolved D. The CDR3 extends over 13 amino acids. CDR1 is MDHEN and CDR2 is SYDVKM in the germline V gene. V lost 1 base, J lost 5 bases, and 9 bases lay in between.

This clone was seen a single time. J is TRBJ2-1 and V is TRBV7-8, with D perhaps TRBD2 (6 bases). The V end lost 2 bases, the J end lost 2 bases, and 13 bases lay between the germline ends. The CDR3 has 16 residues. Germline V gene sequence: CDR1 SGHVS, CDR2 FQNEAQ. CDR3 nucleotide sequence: TGTGCCAGCAGCTTATTAGATGGGGAGGCCTACAATGAGCAGTTCTTC. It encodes CASSLLDGEAYNEQFF.

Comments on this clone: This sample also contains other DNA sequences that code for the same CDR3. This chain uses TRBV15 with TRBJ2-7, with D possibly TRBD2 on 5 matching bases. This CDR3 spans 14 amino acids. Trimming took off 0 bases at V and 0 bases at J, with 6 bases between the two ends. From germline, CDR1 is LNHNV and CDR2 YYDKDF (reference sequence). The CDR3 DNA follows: TGTGCCACCAGCAGAGATGGGAGCTCCTACGAGCAGTACTTC. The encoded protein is CATSRDGSSYEQYF.

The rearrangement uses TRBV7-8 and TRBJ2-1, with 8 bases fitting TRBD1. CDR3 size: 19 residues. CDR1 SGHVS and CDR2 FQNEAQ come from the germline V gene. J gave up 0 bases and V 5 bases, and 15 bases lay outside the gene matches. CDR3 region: CASSLTGTGILSSYNEQFF. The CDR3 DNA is TGTGCCAGCAGCCTAACCGGGACAGGTATTCTAAGCTCCTACAATGAGCAGTTCTTC.

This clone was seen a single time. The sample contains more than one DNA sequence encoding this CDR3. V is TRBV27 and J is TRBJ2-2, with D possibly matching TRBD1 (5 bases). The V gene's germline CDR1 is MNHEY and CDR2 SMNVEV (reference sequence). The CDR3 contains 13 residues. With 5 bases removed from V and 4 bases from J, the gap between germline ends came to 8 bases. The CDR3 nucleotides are TGTGCCAGCAGTCTCGACAGCACCGGGGAGCTGTTTTTT. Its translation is CASSLDSTGELFF.

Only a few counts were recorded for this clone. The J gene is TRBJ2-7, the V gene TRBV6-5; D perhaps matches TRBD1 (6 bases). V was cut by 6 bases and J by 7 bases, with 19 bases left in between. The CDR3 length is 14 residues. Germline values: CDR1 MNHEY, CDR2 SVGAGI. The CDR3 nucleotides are TGTGCCAGCAGACCACAGGGAGTCCTGAGGGAGCAGTACTTC. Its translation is CASRPQGVLREQYF.

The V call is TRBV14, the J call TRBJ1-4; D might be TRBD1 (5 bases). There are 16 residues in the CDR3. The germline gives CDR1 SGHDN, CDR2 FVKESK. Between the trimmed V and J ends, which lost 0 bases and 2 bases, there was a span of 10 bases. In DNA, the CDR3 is TGTGCCAGCAGCCAAGAGGATGAGGGGACTAATGAAAAACTGTTTTTT. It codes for CASSQEDEGTNEKLFF.

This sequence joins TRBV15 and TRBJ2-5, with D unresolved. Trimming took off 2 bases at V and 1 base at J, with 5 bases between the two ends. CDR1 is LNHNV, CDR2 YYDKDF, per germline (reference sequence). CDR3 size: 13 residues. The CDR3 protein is CATSRRVQETQYF. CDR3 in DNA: TGTGCCACCAGCAGAAGGGTCCAAGAGACCCAGTACTTC.

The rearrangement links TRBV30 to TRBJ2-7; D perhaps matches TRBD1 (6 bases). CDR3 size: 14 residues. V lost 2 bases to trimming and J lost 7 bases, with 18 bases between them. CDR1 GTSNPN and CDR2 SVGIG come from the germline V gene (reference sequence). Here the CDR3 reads CAWSYEDTRGEQYF. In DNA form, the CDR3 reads TGTGCCTGGAGTTATGAGGACACAAGGGGGGAGCAGTACTTC.

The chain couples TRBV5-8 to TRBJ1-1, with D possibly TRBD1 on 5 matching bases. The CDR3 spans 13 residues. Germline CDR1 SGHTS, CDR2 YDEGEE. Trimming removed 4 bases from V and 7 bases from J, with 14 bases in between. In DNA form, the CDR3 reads TGTGCCAGCAGCCCCGGGGCTGGAGTTGAAGCTTTCTTT. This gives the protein CASSPGAGVEAFF.

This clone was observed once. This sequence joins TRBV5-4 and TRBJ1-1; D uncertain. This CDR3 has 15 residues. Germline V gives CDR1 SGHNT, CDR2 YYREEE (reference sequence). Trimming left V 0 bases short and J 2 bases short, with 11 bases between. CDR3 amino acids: CASSLAQTLNTEAFF. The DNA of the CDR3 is TGTGCCAGCAGCTTGGCTCAGACACTCAACACTGAAGCTTTCTTT.

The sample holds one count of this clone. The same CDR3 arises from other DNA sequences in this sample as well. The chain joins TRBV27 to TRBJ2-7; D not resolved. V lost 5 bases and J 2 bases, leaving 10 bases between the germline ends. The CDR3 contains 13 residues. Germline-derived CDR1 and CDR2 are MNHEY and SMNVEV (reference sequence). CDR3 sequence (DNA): TGTGCCAGCAGTCCCGGACGGACCTACGAGCAGTACTTC. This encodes CASSPGRTYEQYF.

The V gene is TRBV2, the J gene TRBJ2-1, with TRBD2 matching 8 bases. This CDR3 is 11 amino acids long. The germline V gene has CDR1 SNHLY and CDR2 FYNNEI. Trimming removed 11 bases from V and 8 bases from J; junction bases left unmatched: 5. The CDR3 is CARREGDEQFF. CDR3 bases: TGTGCCCGTCGGGAGGGGGATGAGCAGTTCTTC.

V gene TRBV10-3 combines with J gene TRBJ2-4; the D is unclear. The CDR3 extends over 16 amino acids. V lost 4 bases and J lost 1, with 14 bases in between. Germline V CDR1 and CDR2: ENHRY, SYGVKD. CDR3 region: CAISGPGPSAKNIQYF. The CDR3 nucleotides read TGTGCCATCAGTGGCCCCGGGCCCTCCGCCAAAAACATTCAGTACTTC.

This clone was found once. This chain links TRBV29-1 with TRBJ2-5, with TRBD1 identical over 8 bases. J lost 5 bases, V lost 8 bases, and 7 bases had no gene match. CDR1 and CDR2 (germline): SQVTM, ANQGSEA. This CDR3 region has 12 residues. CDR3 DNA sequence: TGCAGCTCCAGGGGGCTGGAGGAGACCCAGTACTTC. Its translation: CSSRGLEETQYF.

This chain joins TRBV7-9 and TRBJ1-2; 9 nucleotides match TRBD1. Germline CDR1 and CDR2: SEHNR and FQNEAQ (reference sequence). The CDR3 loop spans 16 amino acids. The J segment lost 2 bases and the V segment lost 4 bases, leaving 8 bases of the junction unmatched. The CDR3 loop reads CASSYTGGAGNYGYTF. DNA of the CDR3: TGTGCCAGCAGCTACACAGGGGGCGCCGGAAACTATGGCTACACCTTC.

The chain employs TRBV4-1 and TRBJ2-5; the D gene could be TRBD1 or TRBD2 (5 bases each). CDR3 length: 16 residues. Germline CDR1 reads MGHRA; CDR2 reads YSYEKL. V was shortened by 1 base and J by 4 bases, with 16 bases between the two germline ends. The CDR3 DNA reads TGCGCCAGCAGCCAAGCCGGTTGGGGGATGGGAGAGACCCAGTACTTC. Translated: CASSQAGWGMGETQYF.

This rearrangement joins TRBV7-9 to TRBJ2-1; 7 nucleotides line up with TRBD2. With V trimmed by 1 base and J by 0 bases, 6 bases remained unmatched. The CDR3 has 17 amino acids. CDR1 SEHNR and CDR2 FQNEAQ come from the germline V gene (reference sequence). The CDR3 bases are TGTGCCAGCAGCTTAGAGGAAACTAGCGTCTCCTACAATGAGCAGTTCTTC. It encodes CASSLEETSVSYNEQFF.

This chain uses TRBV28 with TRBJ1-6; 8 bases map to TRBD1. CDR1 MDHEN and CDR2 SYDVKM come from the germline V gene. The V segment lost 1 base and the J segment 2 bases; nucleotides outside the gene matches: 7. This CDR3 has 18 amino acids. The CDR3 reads CASSLSRGRGTYNSPLHF. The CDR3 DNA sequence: TGTGCCAGCAGTTTATCCAGGGGGCGCGGAACCTATAATTCACCCCTCCACTTT.

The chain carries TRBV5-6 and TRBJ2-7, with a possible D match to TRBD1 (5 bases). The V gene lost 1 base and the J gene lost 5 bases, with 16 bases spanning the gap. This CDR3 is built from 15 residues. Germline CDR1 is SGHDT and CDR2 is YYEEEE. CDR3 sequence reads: CASSLTAGPGHEQYF. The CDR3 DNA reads TGTGCCAGCAGCTTGACAGCAGGGCCTGGCCACGAGCAGTACTTC. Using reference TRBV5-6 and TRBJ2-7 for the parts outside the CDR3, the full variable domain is DAGVTQSPTHLIKTRGQQVTLRCSPKSGHDTVSWYQQALGQGPQFIFQYYEEEERQRGNFPDRFSGHQFPNYSSELNVNALLLGDSALYLCASSLTAGPGHEQYFGPGTRLTVT.

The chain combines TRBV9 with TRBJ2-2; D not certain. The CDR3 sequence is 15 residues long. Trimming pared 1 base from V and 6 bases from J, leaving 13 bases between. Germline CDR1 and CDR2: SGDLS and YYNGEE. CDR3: CASSVWLVPAGELFF. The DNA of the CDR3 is TGTGCCAGCAGCGTATGGTTAGTCCCCGCCGGGGAGCTGTTTTTT. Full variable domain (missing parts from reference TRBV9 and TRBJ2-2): DSGVTQTPKHLITATGQRVTLRCSPRSGDLSVYWYQQSLDQGLQFLIQYYNGEERAKGNILERFSAQQFPDLHSELNLSSLELGDSALYFCASSVWLVPAGELFFGEGSRLTVL.

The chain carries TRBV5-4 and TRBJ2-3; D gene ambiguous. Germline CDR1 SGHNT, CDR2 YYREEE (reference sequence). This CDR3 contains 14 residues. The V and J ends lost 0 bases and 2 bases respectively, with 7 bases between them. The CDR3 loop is CASSLEQNTDTQYF. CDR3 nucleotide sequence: TGTGCCAGCAGCTTGGAACAGAACACAGATACGCAGTATTTT.

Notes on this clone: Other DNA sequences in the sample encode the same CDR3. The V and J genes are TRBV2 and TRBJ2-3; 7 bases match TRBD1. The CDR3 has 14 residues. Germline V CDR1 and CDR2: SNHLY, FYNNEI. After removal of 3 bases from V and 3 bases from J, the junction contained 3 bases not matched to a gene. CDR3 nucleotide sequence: TGTGCCAGCAGTGACGGCAGGGGGACAGATACGCAGTATTTT. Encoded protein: CASSDGRGTDTQYF. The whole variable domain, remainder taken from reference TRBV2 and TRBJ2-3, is EPEVTQTPSHQVTQMGQEVILRCVPISNHLYFYWYRQILGQKVEFLVSFYNNEISEKSEIFDDQFSVERPDGSNFTLKIRSTKLEDSAMYFCASSDGRGTDTQYFGPGTRLTVL.

This chain's CDR3 is CAWSHPLAGNGNEQFF. CDR3 sequence (DNA): TGTGCCTGGAGTCACCCCTTAGCGGGAAACGGCAATGAGCAGTTCTTC. This chain links TRBV30 with TRBJ2-1; 8 bases are shared with TRBD2. The J segment lost 6 bases and the V segment lost 2 bases, leaving 12 bases of the junction unmatched. Germline lookup yields CDR1 GTSNPN and CDR2 SVGIG (reference sequence). The CDR3 covers 16 residues.